A single sample gave rise to the 10 T cell receptor beta chains below, sequenced in a study of shared clonotypes between healthy human individuals. Produced via immunoSEQ multiplex PCR; TCRdb's table is partial and in-frame only. The sample lists some 2 million clones; roughly 94% were seen once. Input material: naive CD4+ T cells sorted from blood. Subset specified: CD45RA+ positively selected. The receptors here all came from a man in his late teens or twenties in good health.

This clone occurred many times. The chain recombines TRBV30 with TRBJ1-2; weak D call: TRBD1 (6 bases). CDR1 is GTSNPN and CDR2 is SVGIG in the germline V gene (reference sequence). This CDR3 spans 14 amino acids. The V end lost 8 bases, the J end lost 7 bases, and 23 bases lay between the germline ends. The CDR3 bases are TGTGCCCGGAAACTACAGGGTAGCGTCGGTGGCTACACCTTC. Translating it yields CARKLQGSVGGYTF. Full variable domain (rest looked up from reference TRBV30 and TRBJ1-2): SQTIHQWPATLVQPVGSPLSLECTVEGTSNPNLYWYRQAAGRGLQLLFYSVGIGQISSEVPQNLSASRPQDRQFILSSKKLLLSDSGFYLCARKLQGSVGGYTFGSGTRLTVV.

The rearrangement joins TRBV21-1 to TRBJ2-7; the tabulated D call, TRBD1, remains unverified against the DNA. TRBV21-1 is marked as a pseudogene. This CDR3 has 18 amino acids. CDR3 protein: CASSRDRDRTITPYEQYF. The CDR3 nucleotides read TGTGCCAGCAGCAGAGACCGGGACAGAACTATCACCCCCTACGAGCAGTACTTC.

The chain is built from TRBV4-3 and TRBJ2-7; 7 nucleotides align to TRBD1. There are 16 residues in the CDR3. Germline-derived CDR1 and CDR2 are LGHNA and YSLEER. V trimming: 2 bases; J trimming: 0 bases; junction bases outside the gene matches: 7. CDR3 nucleotide sequence: TGCGCCAGCAGCCAAAGGATAGGGGGCCCCTCCTACGAGCAGTACTTC. It encodes CASSQRIGGPSYEQYF.

This chain uses TRBV7-9 with TRBJ2-1; 7 bases are a match to TRBD2. The CDR3 runs to 14 residues. The trim removed 7 bases at V and 0 bases at J, leaving 3 bases unmatched. The germline gives CDR1 SEHNR, CDR2 FQNEAQ (reference sequence). CDR3 nucleotide sequence: TGTGCCAGCACCGGCGGGAGCTCCTACAATGAGCAGTTCTTC. Translation gives CASTGGSSYNEQFF.

This clone was seen once. The V call is TRBV9, the J call TRBJ2-1; the D is unclear. Trimming stripped 1 base from V and 12 bases from J, with 14 bases between. Looked up from germline, CDR1 is SGDLS and CDR2 is YYNGEE. This CDR3 contains 13 residues. CDR3 in DNA: TGTGCCAGCAGCGTAAACCCCTCGCCCCGGCAGTTCTTC. This translates into CASSVNPSPRQFF.

This clone was counted a single time. The V gene is TRBV6-6, the J gene TRBJ2-7; 10 positions agree with TRBD2. Germline V gene sequence: CDR1 MNHNY, CDR2 SVGAGI (reference sequence). CDR3 length: 15 amino acids. V was pared by 6 bases and J by 2 bases, with 7 bases of the junction left unmatched. CDR3 sequence (DNA): TGTGCCAGCAGCCTCCCTAGCGGGAGTACCTACGAGCAGTACTTC. It yields the protein CASSLPSGSTYEQYF.

The chain carries TRBV6-5 and TRBJ2-1; D gene unclear. This CDR3 comprises 14 residues. In germline, CDR1 is MNHEY, CDR2 SVGAGI. V lost 4 bases and J 3 bases, leaving 10 bases between the germline ends. The CDR3 bases are TGTGCCAGCAGTTTGGAAAGGGACTACAATGAGCAGTTCTTC. This codes for CASSLERDYNEQFF.

The chain combines TRBV19 with TRBJ1-5; D might be TRBD1 (5 bases). Between the trimmed V and J ends, which lost 4 bases and 9 bases, there was a span of 16 bases. CDR1 is LNHDA and CDR2 is SQIVND in the germline V gene (reference sequence). CDR3 length: 14 amino acids. In DNA form, the CDR3 reads TGTGCCAGTAGTACGTCCTCGGACACAATGCCCCAGCATTTT. Protein sequence: CASSTSSDTMPQHF.

The chain is built from TRBV6-7 and TRBJ1-4, with D possibly matching TRBD1 (5 bases). TRBV6-7 is an ORF for which the function is uncertain. V was pared by 0 bases and J by 7 bases, with 12 bases between. This CDR3 contains 15 residues. This chain's CDR3 is CASSYSAGACEKLFF. The CDR3 region has the DNA TGTGCCAGCAGTTACTCTGCCGGGGCGTGTGAAAAACTGTTTTTT.

The V gene is TRBV27, the J gene TRBJ2-2; 13 bases line up with TRBD2. Per germline, CDR1 MNHEY and CDR2 SMNVEV (reference sequence). With 5 bases clipped from V and 8 bases from J, the junction kept 8 bases outside the gene matches. CDR3 length: 16 amino acids. The DNA for the CDR3 is TGTGCCAGCAGTCCAGGACTAGCGGGAGTTGGAGGGGAGCTGTTTTTT. Translating it yields CASSPGLAGVGGELFF.